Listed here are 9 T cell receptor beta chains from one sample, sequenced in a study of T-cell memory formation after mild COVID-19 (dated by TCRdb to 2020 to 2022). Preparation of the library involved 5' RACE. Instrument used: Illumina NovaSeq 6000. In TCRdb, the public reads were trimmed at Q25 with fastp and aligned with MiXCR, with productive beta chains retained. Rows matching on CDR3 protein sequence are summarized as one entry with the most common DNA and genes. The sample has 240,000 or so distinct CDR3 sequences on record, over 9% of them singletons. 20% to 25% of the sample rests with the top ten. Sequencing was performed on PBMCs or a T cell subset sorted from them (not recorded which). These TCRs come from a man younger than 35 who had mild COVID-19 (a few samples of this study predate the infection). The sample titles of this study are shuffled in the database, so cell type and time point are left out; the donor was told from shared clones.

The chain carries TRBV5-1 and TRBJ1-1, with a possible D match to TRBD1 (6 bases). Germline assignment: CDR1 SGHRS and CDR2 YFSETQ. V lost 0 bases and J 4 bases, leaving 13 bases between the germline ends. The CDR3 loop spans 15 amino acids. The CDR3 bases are TGCGCCAGCAGCTTGGGGACAGTCCCAAGCACTGAAGCTTTCTTT. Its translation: CASSLGTVPSTEAFF. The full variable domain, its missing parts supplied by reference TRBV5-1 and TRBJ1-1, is KAGVTQTPRYLIKTRGQQVTLSCSPISGHRSVSWYQQTPGQGLQFLFEYFSETQRNKGNFPGRFSGRQFSNSRSEMNVSTLELGDSALYLCASSLGTVPSTEAFFGQGTRLTVV.

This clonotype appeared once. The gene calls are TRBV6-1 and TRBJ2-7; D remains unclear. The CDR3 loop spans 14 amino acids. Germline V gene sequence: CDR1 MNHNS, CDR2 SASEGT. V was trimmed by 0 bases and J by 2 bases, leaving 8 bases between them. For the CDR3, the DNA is TGTGCCAGCAGTGAAGCGGCATTAACCTACGAGCAGTACTTC. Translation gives CASSEAALTYEQYF.

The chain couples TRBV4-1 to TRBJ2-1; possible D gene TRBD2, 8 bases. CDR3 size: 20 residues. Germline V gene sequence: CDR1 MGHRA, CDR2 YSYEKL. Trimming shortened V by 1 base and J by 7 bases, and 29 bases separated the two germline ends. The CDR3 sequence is CASSQVFKGSGGPGGNEQFF. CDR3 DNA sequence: TGCGCCAGCAGCCAAGTTTTCAAGGGAAGCGGGGGCCCAGGGGGGAATGAGCAGTTCTTC.

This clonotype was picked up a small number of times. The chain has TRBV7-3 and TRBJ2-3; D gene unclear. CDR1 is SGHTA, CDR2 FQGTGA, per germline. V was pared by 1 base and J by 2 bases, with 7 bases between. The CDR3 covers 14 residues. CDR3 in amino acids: CASSLRTPTDTQYF. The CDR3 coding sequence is TGTGCCAGCAGCTTAAGGACCCCCACAGATACGCAGTATTTT.

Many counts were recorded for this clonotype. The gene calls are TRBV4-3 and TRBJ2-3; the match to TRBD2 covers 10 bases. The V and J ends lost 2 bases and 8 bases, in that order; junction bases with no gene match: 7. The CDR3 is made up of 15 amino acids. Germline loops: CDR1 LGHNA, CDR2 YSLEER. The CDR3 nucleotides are TGCGCCAGCAGCCAACCTAGCGGGGGTCGGGTTACGCAGTATTTT. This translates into CASSQPSGGRVTQYF.

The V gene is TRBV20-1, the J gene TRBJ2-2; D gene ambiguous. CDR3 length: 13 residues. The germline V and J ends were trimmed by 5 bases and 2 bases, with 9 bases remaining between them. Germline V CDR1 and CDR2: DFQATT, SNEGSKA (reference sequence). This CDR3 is CSALNPNTGELFF. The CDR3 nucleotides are TGCAGTGCTTTAAACCCTAACACCGGGGAGCTGTTTTTT.

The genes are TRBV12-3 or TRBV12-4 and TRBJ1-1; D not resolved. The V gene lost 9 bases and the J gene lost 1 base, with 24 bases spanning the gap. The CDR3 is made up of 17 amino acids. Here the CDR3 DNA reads TGTGCCAGTCCTCCTCGGGTGGGGATGTATGGGAACACTGAAGCTTTCTTT. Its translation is CASPPRVGMYGNTEAFF.

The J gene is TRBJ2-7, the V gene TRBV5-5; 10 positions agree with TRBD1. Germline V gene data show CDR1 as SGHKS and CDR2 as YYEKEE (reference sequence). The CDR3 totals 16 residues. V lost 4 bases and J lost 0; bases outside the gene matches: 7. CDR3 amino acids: CASSLWDRGPSYEQYF. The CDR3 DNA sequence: TGTGCCAGCAGCCTTTGGGACAGGGGACCCTCCTACGAGCAGTACTTC. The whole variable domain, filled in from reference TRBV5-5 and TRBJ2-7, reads DAGVTQSPTHLIKTRGQQVTLRCSPISGHKSVSWYQQVLGQGPQFIFQYYEKEERGRGNFPDRFSARQFPNYSSELNVNALLLGDSALYLCASSLWDRGPSYEQYFGPGTRLTVT.

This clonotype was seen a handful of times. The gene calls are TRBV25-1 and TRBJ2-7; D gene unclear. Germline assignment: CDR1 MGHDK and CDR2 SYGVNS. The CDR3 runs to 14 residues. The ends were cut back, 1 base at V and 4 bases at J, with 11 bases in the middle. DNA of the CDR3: TGTGCCAGCAGTGAATCCCGGCAGACGTACGAGCAGTACTTC. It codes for CASSESRQTYEQYF.